The 16 T cell receptor beta chains reported below all come from one sample, sequenced in a study of CD8 T cells in ankylosing spondylitis. Antigens for these TCRs are unknown. TCRdb reprocessed the 5' RACE reads with MiXCR, giving one entry per CDR3 protein. The sample has 500,000 or so distinct CDR3 sequences, approximately 5% seen once; the top ten hold roughly 3.2%. Findings of the study overall: There was a TCR beta motif, made of roughly eight highly homologous variants, that appeared characteristic of ankylosing spondylitis blood.

The sequenced sample was blood, either unsorted or a sorted T cell fraction (not recorded which). These receptors all come from a male donor with ankylosing spondylitis.

This clonotype was detected ten times or more. This sequence joins TRBV7-9 and TRBJ2-2, with 7 bases identical to TRBD1. This CDR3 comprises 16 residues. Germline assignment: CDR1 SEHNR and CDR2 FQNEAQ (reference sequence). The J segment lost 4 bases and the V segment lost 4 bases, leaving 9 bases of the junction unmatched. The CDR3 loop reads CASSYTGARVTGELFF. The CDR3 bases are TGTGCCAGCAGCTACACAGGGGCGAGGGTCACCGGGGAGCTGTTTTTT.

V usage is TRBV20-1 and J usage is TRBJ2-5, with D perhaps TRBD1 or TRBD2 (5 bases each). CDR3 length: 14 residues. V dropped 0 bases and J dropped 5 bases, with 13 bases sitting between them. In germline, CDR1 is DFQATT, CDR2 SNEGSKA (reference sequence). The CDR3 spells CSARDLRGRETQYF. DNA of the CDR3: TGCAGTGCTAGAGATCTCCGGGGCAGGGAGACCCAGTACTTC.

This clonotype was detected ten times or more. The chain carries TRBV5-1 and TRBJ2-1; the D call may be TRBD1 or TRBD2 (5 bases each). V lost 2 bases, J lost 7 bases, and 13 bases lay in between. Per the germline V gene, CDR1 is SGHRS and CDR2 is YFSETQ. CDR3 length: 14 residues. The CDR3 DNA follows: TGCGCCAGCAGCTTCGGGACGAGGGATAATGAGCAGTTCTTC. As protein: CASSFGTRDNEQFF.

This clonotype was seen many times. The V and J genes are TRBV10-3 and TRBJ1-2, with TRBD1 matching 8 bases. CDR1 and CDR2 from the germline V gene are ENHRY and SYGVKD. The CDR3 extends over 13 amino acids. Trimming took 11 bases from V and 4 from J; bases not matched to a gene: 9. CDR3 coding DNA: TGTGCCGCAGAAGGACAGGGACGCTATGGCTACACCTTC. Translating gives CAAEGQGRYGYTF.

In its sample, this clonotype was seen a few times. CDR3 in amino acids: CASSRARANVLTF. The CDR3 bases are TGTGCCAGCAGTCGGGCAAGGGCCAACGTCCTGACTTTC. V and J are TRBV6-1 and TRBJ2-6, with unresolved D. Looked up from germline, CDR1 is MNHNS and CDR2 is SASEGT. Trimming removed 5 bases from V and 5 bases from J, with 7 bases in between. The CDR3 is made up of 13 amino acids.

This clonotype occurred many times. V and J are TRBV20-1 and TRBJ2-1; D is perhaps TRBD2 (6 bases). The germline V gene has CDR1 DFQATT and CDR2 SNEGSKA (reference sequence). V lost 4 bases and J 0 bases, leaving 10 bases between the germline ends. The CDR3 consists of 14 residues. The CDR3 protein is CSATSAASYNEQFF. Written as DNA, the CDR3 is TGCAGTGCTACTAGCGCCGCCTCCTACAATGAGCAGTTCTTC.

This clonotype was detected many times. This chain uses TRBV5-1 with TRBJ2-1, with 8 bases that match TRBD1. Germline CDR1 is SGHRS and CDR2 is YFSETQ. The CDR3 has 20 amino acids. V lost 6 bases to trimming and J lost 4 bases; unmatched junction nucleotides: 24. The CDR3 DNA follows: TGCGCCAGCACCCCAAGGACGCCCGACAGGGGTAACCCCCCTTACAATGAGCAGTTCTTC. Its translation: CASTPRTPDRGNPPYNEQFF. The complete variable domain, with remaining parts taken from reference TRBV5-1 and TRBJ2-1, reads KAGVTQTPRYLIKTRGQQVTLSCSPISGHRSVSWYQQTPGQGLQFLFEYFSETQRNKGNFPGRFSGRQFSNSRSEMNVSTLELGDSALYLCASTPRTPDRGNPPYNEQFFGPGTRLTVL.

This chain connects TRBV5-4 to TRBJ2-2; no clear D gene. The V end was cut by 4 bases, the J end by 5 bases, with 12 bases between. The germline V gene has CDR1 SGHNT and CDR2 YYREEE (reference sequence). The CDR3 loop spans 14 amino acids. The CDR3: CASSPEWGTGELFF. CDR3 DNA: TGTGCCAGCAGCCCAGAATGGGGTACCGGGGAGCTGTTTTTT.

This clonotype appeared many times. The gene calls are TRBV29-1 and TRBJ2-3; no clear D. Germline V gene data show CDR1 as SQVTM and CDR2 as ANQGSEA. The CDR3 has 12 residues. The ends were cut back, 4 bases at V and 5 bases at J, with 10 bases in the middle. The CDR3 DNA is TGCAGCGTTGGGGGATTAGGAGATACGCAGTATTTT. Amino acid sequence: CSVGGLGDTQYF.

There are many counts of this clonotype. The chain employs TRBV20-1 and TRBJ2-7, with 9 positions matching TRBD2. Germline lookup yields CDR1 DFQATT and CDR2 SNEGSKA (reference sequence). The V gene end was trimmed by 3 bases and the J gene end by 5 bases; junction bases not matched to a gene: 5. CDR3 length: 13 amino acids. This CDR3 reads CSARERGANEQYF. The CDR3, as DNA: TGCAGTGCTAGGGAGCGGGGGGCCAACGAGCAGTACTTC.

This clonotype has ten or more counts. The chain recombines TRBV4-3 with TRBJ2-7; D unclear. This CDR3 has 15 amino acids. Looked up from germline, CDR1 is LGHNA and CDR2 is YSLEER. V was cut by 0 bases and J by 7 bases, with 16 bases left in between. For the CDR3, the DNA is TGCGCCAGCAGCCAAGAGGCTGTATTGTACACAGAGCAGTACTTC. Its translation: CASSQEAVLYTEQYF.

This clonotype was seen ten or more times. The chain couples TRBV6-1 to TRBJ1-5; D not certain. Per germline, CDR1 MNHNS and CDR2 SASEGT. The length of the CDR3 is 14 residues. V shed 3 bases and J shed 6 bases, with 12 bases lying between them. Here the CDR3 reads CASSEAPRRQPQHF. The CDR3, as DNA: TGTGCCAGCAGTGAGGCTCCAAGGCGTCAGCCCCAGCATTTT.

At least ten counts were recorded for this clonotype. The V gene is TRBV12-3 or TRBV12-4, the J gene TRBJ1-1; D gene unclear. This CDR3 has 15 amino acids. V lost 2 bases and J lost 5, with 15 bases in between. CDR3 DNA sequence: TGTGCCAGCAGTTTATCGGGATCCCCCGGAACTGAAGCTTTCTTT. Translated, it gives CASSLSGSPGTEAFF.

In regard to this clonotype: The junction departs from germline at one end; a sequencing error may be responsible. This rearrangement joins TRBV6-9 to TRBJ2-5; D not resolved. The V gene's germline CDR1 is MNHGY and CDR2 SVAAGI. CDR3 length: 14 amino acids. Here the CDR3 reads CASSSATEKEIQYF. CDR3 DNA sequence: TGTGCCAGCAGTTCCGCGACGGAGAAAGAGATCCAGTACTTC.

This chain links TRBV6-2 or TRBV6-3 with TRBJ1-5; D is undetermined. The CDR3 runs to 15 residues. Germline values: CDR1 MNHEY, CDR2 SVGEGT. The V end lost 7 bases, the J end lost 0 bases, and 13 bases lay between the germline ends. The chain's CDR3 is CASTDPYPSNQPQHF. In DNA form, the CDR3 reads TGTGCCAGCACGGATCCCTACCCTAGCAATCAGCCCCAGCATTTT.

This clonotype occurred many times. The CDR3 nucleotides are TGTGCCAGCAGTTACTCTACGACAGGGAACAATCAGCCCCAGCATTTT. Protein product: CASSYSTTGNNQPQHF. V usage is TRBV6-5 and J usage is TRBJ1-5; 7 bases are a match to TRBD1. The CDR3 has 16 residues. The J segment lost 3 bases and the V segment lost 0 bases, leaving 5 bases of the junction unmatched. Per the germline V gene, CDR1 is MNHEY and CDR2 is SVGAGI.